The 9 T cell receptor beta chains below come from one sample, sequenced in a study of T cell responses to AZD1222 COVID-19 vaccine. This table comes from immunoSEQ multiplex PCR, and its TCRdb copy is limited to in-frame clones, with some not included. The sample has 120,000 or so clones, about 93% seen once. The specimen was peripheral blood, collected 28 days after the second AZD1222 dose. Receptor source: an adult who received the AZD1222 COVID-19 vaccine.

The chain links TRBV18 to TRBJ2-3; 7 nucleotides align to TRBD1. The CDR3 has 14 amino acids. The trim removed 6 bases at V and 2 bases at J, leaving 5 bases unmatched. CDR1 is KGHSH and CDR2 is LQKENI in the germline V gene. The CDR3 sequence is CASSEDRLTDTQYF. CDR3 in DNA: TGTGCCAGCTCTGAGGACAGGCTCACAGATACGCAGTATTTT.

The chain employs TRBV12-3 or TRBV12-4 and TRBJ2-7, with 7 bases identical to TRBD2. Losses at the gene ends were 8 bases for V and 7 bases for J; bases not matched to a gene: 11. The CDR3 loop spans 13 amino acids. CDR3 sequence reads: CASGLGRAGEQYF. The CDR3 bases are TGTGCCAGCGGCTTGGGGAGGGCGGGGGAGCAGTACTTC.

The chain has TRBV7-9 and TRBJ2-7, with D maybe TRBD1 (5 bases). V was shortened by 3 bases and J by 4 bases, with 13 bases between the two germline ends. The germline CDR1 and CDR2 sequences are SEHNR and FQNEAQ (reference sequence). This CDR3 is 14 amino acids long. The CDR3 loop reads CASSFARAEYEQYF. In nucleotides, the CDR3 is TGTGCCAGCAGCTTCGCCAGGGCGGAGTACGAGCAGTACTTC.

V and J are TRBV5-5 and TRBJ2-1; D unclear. Germline V gene lookup returns CDR1 SGHKS and CDR2 YYEKEE (reference sequence). The length of the CDR3 is 12 residues. V gave up 1 base and J gave up 9 bases, with 8 bases separating them. As DNA, the CDR3 is TGTGCCAGCAGCTTGAGGGCAGGTGAGCAGTTCTTC. Its protein is CASSLRAGEQFF. The entire variable domain, with the rest obtained from reference TRBV5-5 and TRBJ2-1, is as follows: DAGVTQSPTHLIKTRGQQVTLRCSPISGHKSVSWYQQVLGQGPQFIFQYYEKEERGRGNFPDRFSARQFPNYSSELNVNALLLGDSALYLCASSLRAGEQFFGPGTRLTVL.

The J gene is TRBJ2-7, the V gene TRBV18; D call uncertain. Germline lookup yields CDR1 KGHSH and CDR2 LQKENI. The CDR3 sequence is 13 residues long. V was clipped by 2 bases and J by 3 bases, with 8 bases between them. This chain's CDR3 is CASSPKTDYEQYF. DNA for the CDR3: TGTGCCAGCTCACCAAAGACGGACTACGAGCAGTACTTC.

The chain couples TRBV19 to TRBJ1-1; D remains ambiguous. Between the trimmed V and J ends, which lost 5 bases and 1 base, there was a span of 11 bases. The CDR3 extends over 14 amino acids. The germline V gene has CDR1 LNHDA and CDR2 SQIVND (reference sequence). The CDR3 reads CASSARLSNTEAFF. The CDR3 coding sequence is TGTGCCAGTAGTGCCAGACTTTCGAACACTGAAGCTTTCTTT.

V and J are TRBV5-1 and TRBJ1-4; 7 bases are a match to TRBD1. The CDR3 has 15 residues. The V gene's germline CDR1 is SGHRS and CDR2 YFSETQ. The J segment lost 5 bases and the V segment lost 3 bases, leaving 7 bases of the junction unmatched. CDR3 sequence: CASSWGTGENEKLFF. The CDR3 region has the DNA TGCGCCAGCAGCTGGGGTACAGGGGAGAATGAAAAACTGTTTTTT.

The genes are TRBV4-1 and TRBJ1-2; the D gene is possibly TRBD1 (5 bases). Germline assignment: CDR1 MGHRA and CDR2 YSYEKL. The CDR3 loop spans 13 amino acids. Between the trimmed V and J ends, which lost 1 base and 8 bases, there was a span of 11 bases. Here the CDR3 DNA reads TGCGCCAGCAGCCAAGTAGCCGGGGCGGGCTACACCTTC. It specifies CASSQVAGAGYTF.

The chain combines TRBV5-4 with TRBJ1-1, with 9 bases matching TRBD1. V gave up 4 bases and J gave up 4 bases; unmatched junction bases: 11. The germline CDR1 and CDR2 sequences are SGHNT and YYREEE (reference sequence). This CDR3 is 16 amino acids long. CDR3 in DNA: TGTGCCAGCAGCCGGGGGACAGGGCGTACGGTCACTGAAGCTTTCTTT. Amino acids: CASSRGTGRTVTEAFF.